Listed below are T cell receptor beta chains from one sample, sequenced in a study of cytomegalovirus exposure and HLA in healthy donors. This table comes from immunoSEQ multiplex PCR, and its TCRdb copy is limited to in-frame clones, with some not included. This table has almost 70,000 clones, nearly 96% appearing once. The sequencing sample was made of PBMCs. Source of these receptors: a woman aged 18 to 35 in good health and CMV-seropositive. CDR3s include the opening cysteine and the closing phenylalanine or tryptophan. Fields, in order: clone size, D gene, J gene, V gene, CDR3 DNA, CDR3 protein. A D gene is named only where the DNA matches it firmly. The size entry is marked missing in some rows and otherwise reads once, few, many or a size class.

abundance: .; d_gene: TRBD2; j_gene: TRBJ2-2; v_gene: TRBV15; CDR3nt: TGTGCCACCAGCAGAGGCGGGGGGGGCACCGGGGAGCTGTTTTTT; CDR3aa: CATSRGGGGTGELFF
abundance: .; d_gene: TRBD1; j_gene: TRBJ1-2; v_gene: TRBV7-9; CDR3nt: TGTGCCAGCAGCTTATATGGCCGGCAGGGGGTTTATGGCTACACCTTC; CDR3aa: CASSLYGRQGVYGYTF
abundance: .; d_gene: TRBD2; j_gene: TRBJ2-4; v_gene: TRBV11-2; CDR3nt: TGTGCCAGCAGCTTAGATATTAGAGGGAGGGACCTATTAGCCAAAAACATTCAGTACTTC; CDR3aa: CASSLDIRGRDLLAKNIQYF
abundance: .; d_gene: TRBD2; j_gene: TRBJ2-4; v_gene: TRBV27; CDR3nt: TGTGCCAGCAGACTAGCGGGAGAAAACATTCAGTACTTC; CDR3aa: CASRLAGENIQYF
abundance: .; d_gene: TRBD1; j_gene: TRBJ2-7; v_gene: TRBV27; CDR3nt: TGTGCCAGCAGTTTAGGGGACAGGACCTACGAGCAGTACTTC; CDR3aa: CASSLGDRTYEQYF
abundance: .; d_gene: .; j_gene: TRBJ2-7; v_gene: TRBV18; CDR3nt: TGTGCCAGCTCAGGGGACCGGGACAACACCTACGAGCAGTACTTC; CDR3aa: CASSGDRDNTYEQYF
abundance: .; d_gene: .; j_gene: TRBJ1-5; v_gene: TRBV30; CDR3nt: TGTGCCTGGAGTTACCCCCCCGGGATTCAGCCCCAGCATTTT; CDR3aa: CAWSYPPGIQPQHF
abundance: .; d_gene: TRBD1; j_gene: TRBJ1-2; v_gene: TRBV28; CDR3nt: TGTGCCAGCAACTCCCCGGGGGACAGCTGGAATGGCTACACCTTC; CDR3aa: CASNSPGDSWNGYTF
abundance: .; d_gene: TRBD2; j_gene: TRBJ2-7; v_gene: TRBV7-8; CDR3nt: TGTGCCAGCAGCTTGCTTACTAGCGGCGTGTTTTACGAGCAGTACTTC; CDR3aa: CASSLLTSGVFYEQYF
abundance: once; d_gene: .; j_gene: TRBJ1-2; v_gene: TRBV5-6; CDR3nt: TGTGCCAGCAGCTCGGGACACCGGGGCGATGGCTACACCTTC; CDR3aa: CASSSGHRGDGYTF
abundance: .; d_gene: TRBD1; j_gene: TRBJ1-1; v_gene: TRBV27; CDR3nt: TGTGCCAGCAGTTCAGGGGGCGGTAACACTGAAGCTTTCTTT; CDR3aa: CASSSGGGNTEAFF
abundance: .; d_gene: TRBD1; j_gene: TRBJ1-2; v_gene: TRBV11-3; CDR3nt: TGTGCCAGCAGCGCCCGGGGGACAGGGAACTATGGCTACACCTTC; CDR3aa: CASSARGTGNYGYTF
abundance: .; d_gene: TRBD2; j_gene: TRBJ2-5; v_gene: TRBV9; CDR3nt: TGTGCCAGCAGCGTATACCCCGGGGGGGGAACCCAAGAGACCCAGTACTTC; CDR3aa: CASSVYPGGGTQETQYF
abundance: .; d_gene: .; j_gene: TRBJ2-7; v_gene: TRBV19; CDR3nt: TGTGCCAGTAGTAAGATAGCCTCCGACGAGCAGTACTTC; CDR3aa: CASSKIASDEQYF
abundance: .; d_gene: TRBD1; j_gene: TRBJ2-1; v_gene: TRBV12-5; CDR3nt: TGTGCTAGTGGTCCAGCCCCCGGGACAGGGTGGGCAAAGCAGTTCTTC; CDR3aa: CASGPAPGTGWAKQFF
abundance: few; d_gene: .; j_gene: TRBJ2-4; v_gene: TRBV28; CDR3nt: TGTGCCAGCAGTGGCCACTACCAGAGCGCCAAAAACATTCAGTACTTC; CDR3aa: CASSGHYQSAKNIQYF
abundance: .; d_gene: .; j_gene: TRBJ1-2; v_gene: TRBV15; CDR3nt: TGTGCCACCAGCAGAGGGACAGACCTTAACTATGGCTACACCTTC; CDR3aa: CATSRGTDLNYGYTF
abundance: .; d_gene: .; j_gene: TRBJ2-1; v_gene: TRBV27; CDR3nt: TGTGCCAGCACCGCTAGAGGGTTAGGACCAAGGTCCGAAATCTTC; CDR3aa: CASTARGLGPRSEIF
abundance: .; d_gene: TRBD2; j_gene: TRBJ2-7; v_gene: TRBV5-6; CDR3nt: TGTGCCAGCAGCCGACTAGCATCAGCCTACGAGCAGTACTTC; CDR3aa: CASSRLASAYEQYF
abundance: .; d_gene: .; j_gene: TRBJ2-7; v_gene: TRBV27; CDR3nt: TGTGCCAGCAGTTGGGCTAGCGACTCCTACGAGCAGTACTTC; CDR3aa: CASSWASDSYEQYF
abundance: .; d_gene: .; j_gene: TRBJ1-1; v_gene: TRBV5-6; CDR3nt: TGTGCCAGCAGCTTTATACAACGTGGTGGCACTGAAGCTTTCTTT; CDR3aa: CASSFIQRGGTEAFF
abundance: .; d_gene: TRBD1; j_gene: TRBJ1-2; v_gene: TRBV18; CDR3nt: TGTGCCAGCTCACTGAAATTCGGGACAGGCGCTAACTATGGCTACACCTTC; CDR3aa: CASSLKFGTGANYGYTF
abundance: .; d_gene: .; j_gene: TRBJ2-1; v_gene: TRBV2; CDR3nt: TGTGCCAGCAGTGAACGAGGATACAATGAGCAGTTCTTC; CDR3aa: CASSERGYNEQFF
abundance: .; d_gene: TRBD2; j_gene: TRBJ2-7; v_gene: TRBV19; CDR3nt: TGTGCCAGTAGTATGGTAGCGGGAAGATACGAGCAGTACTTC; CDR3aa: CASSMVAGRYEQYF
abundance: .; d_gene: TRBD2; j_gene: TRBJ2-3; v_gene: TRBV28; CDR3nt: TGTGCCAGCAGTTTGGAGACTAGCGGGATTGGCGGGACAGATACGCAGTATTTT; CDR3aa: CASSLETSGIGGTDTQYF
abundance: .; d_gene: .; j_gene: TRBJ2-2; v_gene: TRBV30; CDR3nt: TGTGCCTGGAGTGGAGGCACCGGGGAGCTGTTTTTT; CDR3aa: CAWSGGTGELFF
abundance: .; d_gene: TRBD2; j_gene: TRBJ2-5; v_gene: TRBV27; CDR3nt: TGTGCCAGCAGTCCGCATCTAGCGGGAAACGGGAAGACCCAGTACTTC; CDR3aa: CASSPHLAGNGKTQYF
abundance: .; d_gene: .; j_gene: TRBJ2-6; v_gene: TRBV7-3; CDR3nt: TGTGCCAGCAGCCGCCACAAATCTGGGGCCAACGTCCTGACTTTC; CDR3aa: CASSRHKSGANVLTF
abundance: .; d_gene: TRBD2; j_gene: TRBJ2-1; v_gene: TRBV5-4; CDR3nt: TGTGCCAGCAGCCGGGGAGGGCCCAAAGACAATGAGCAGTTCTTC; CDR3aa: CASSRGGPKDNEQFF
abundance: .; d_gene: .; j_gene: TRBJ1-5; v_gene: TRBV7-6; CDR3nt: TGTGCCAGCAGCTTAGGGACTGATAGCAATCAGCCCCAGCATTTT; CDR3aa: CASSLGTDSNQPQHF
abundance: .; d_gene: TRBD1; j_gene: TRBJ1-1; v_gene: TRBV10-3; CDR3nt: TGTGCCATCAGGCTGACAGGGGGCGGCACTGAAGCTTTCTTT; CDR3aa: CAIRLTGGGTEAFF
abundance: .; d_gene: .; j_gene: TRBJ1-1; v_gene: TRBV19; CDR3nt: TGTGCCAGTAGTATAGACACAGGGAACACTGAAGCTTTCTTT; CDR3aa: CASSIDTGNTEAFF
abundance: .; d_gene: TRBD1; j_gene: TRBJ2-3; v_gene: TRBV4-1; CDR3nt: TGCGCCAGCAGCCGCAAGACAGGGGGGGATACGCAGTATTTT; CDR3aa: CASSRKTGGDTQYF
abundance: .; d_gene: TRBD2; j_gene: TRBJ2-5; v_gene: TRBV27; CDR3nt: TGTGCCAGCAGTCCGGCCTTACTAGCGGGAGGATGGGAGACCCAGTACTTC; CDR3aa: CASSPALLAGGWETQYF
abundance: .; d_gene: .; j_gene: TRBJ1-2; v_gene: TRBV7-6; CDR3nt: TGTGCCAGCAGCTCGATCCGGGACACCGAAACCTCTAACTATGGCTACACCTTC; CDR3aa: CASSSIRDTETSNYGYTF
abundance: .; d_gene: TRBD1; j_gene: TRBJ2-7; v_gene: TRBV29-1; CDR3nt: TGCAGCGTAATCGGGACAGGGGGTATTGGCGAGCAGTACTTC; CDR3aa: CSVIGTGGIGEQYF
abundance: .; d_gene: .; j_gene: TRBJ2-7; v_gene: TRBV4-2; CDR3nt: TGTGCCAGCAGCCAAACGGAGACCACAGGGAATTACGAGCAGTACTTC; CDR3aa: CASSQTETTGNYEQYF
abundance: .; d_gene: .; j_gene: TRBJ2-7; v_gene: TRBV30; CDR3nt: TGTGCCTGGAGTTCTTCAACAGACGCGCAGTACTTC; CDR3aa: CAWSSSTDAQYF
abundance: .; d_gene: TRBD1; j_gene: TRBJ1-5; v_gene: TRBV18; CDR3nt: TGTGCCAGCTCACCGCAACGCTTGACAGGGAACGAGGGACAGCCCCAGCATTTT; CDR3aa: CASSPQRLTGNEGQPQHF
abundance: .; d_gene: TRBD2; j_gene: TRBJ2-1; v_gene: TRBV6-6; CDR3nt: TGTGCCAGCAGGCCTACTAGCGGGAGGGCCAATGAGCAGTTCTTC; CDR3aa: CASRPTSGRANEQFF
abundance: .; d_gene: TRBD1; j_gene: TRBJ2-7; v_gene: TRBV23-1; CDR3nt: TGCGCCAGCAAGACAGGGGGCTTCTACGAGCAGTACTTC; CDR3aa: CASKTGGFYEQYF
abundance: .; d_gene: .; j_gene: TRBJ1-4; v_gene: TRBV7-2; CDR3nt: TGTGCCAGCAGCATACAGTATAATGAAAAACTGTTTTTT; CDR3aa: CASSIQYNEKLFF
abundance: once; d_gene: .; j_gene: TRBJ2-7; v_gene: TRBV5-1; CDR3nt: TGCGCCAGCAGCGGAGGGAACGAGCAGTACTTC; CDR3aa: CASSGGNEQYF
abundance: .; d_gene: TRBD2; j_gene: TRBJ2-1; v_gene: TRBV18; CDR3nt: TGTGCCAGCTCACTGGGACTAGCGGGACCAAGGAGCTCCTACAATGAGCAGTTCTTC; CDR3aa: CASSLGLAGPRSSYNEQFF
abundance: .; d_gene: TRBD2; j_gene: TRBJ2-1; v_gene: TRBV30; CDR3nt: TGTGCCTGGAGTCTCAGACTAGCTCCCCCCGATAATGAGCAGTTCTTC; CDR3aa: CAWSLRLAPPDNEQFF
abundance: .; d_gene: TRBD1; j_gene: TRBJ2-3; v_gene: TRBV7-9; CDR3nt: TGTGCCAGCAGCCAGCCGACAGGGGGCGGGGCAGATACGCAGTATTTT; CDR3aa: CASSQPTGGGADTQYF
abundance: once; d_gene: .; j_gene: TRBJ2-3; v_gene: TRBV9; CDR3nt: TGTGCCAGCAGCGCTCTGCAGGTCACAGATACGCAGTATTTT; CDR3aa: CASSALQVTDTQYF
abundance: .; d_gene: TRBD1; j_gene: TRBJ2-7; v_gene: TRBV9; CDR3nt: TGTGCCAGCAGCCGGACAGGGAGCGCCTACGAGCAGTACTTC; CDR3aa: CASSRTGSAYEQYF
abundance: .; d_gene: TRBD1; j_gene: TRBJ2-7; v_gene: TRBV5-8; CDR3nt: TGTGCCAGCAGCTTGTTTCAGGGGGCCGACGAGCAGTACTTC; CDR3aa: CASSLFQGADEQYF
abundance: .; d_gene: .; j_gene: TRBJ1-1; v_gene: TRBV5-4; CDR3nt: TGTGCCAGCAGCTTTCGGTTGGCAGGGTTAACTGAAGCTTTCTTT; CDR3aa: CASSFRLAGLTEAFF
abundance: .; d_gene: .; j_gene: TRBJ2-7; v_gene: TRBV7-3; CDR3nt: TGTGCCAGCAGCTCCGAACCGGGACAACCCCGCGAGCAGTACTTC; CDR3aa: CASSSEPGQPREQYF
abundance: once; d_gene: .; j_gene: TRBJ1-4; v_gene: TRBV18; CDR3nt: TGTGCCAGCCGCGGACAGTTTGGTGGAAAACTGTTTTTT; CDR3aa: CASRGQFGGKLFF
abundance: .; d_gene: TRBD1; j_gene: TRBJ2-7; v_gene: TRBV5-4; CDR3nt: TGTGCCAGCAGCGCTCCGGGACAGGGGGAAGGGGAGCAGTACTTC; CDR3aa: CASSAPGQGEGEQYF
abundance: .; d_gene: .; j_gene: TRBJ2-7; v_gene: TRBV7-9; CDR3nt: TGTGCCAGCAGCTTAAGTTCCGGGTCCGAGCAGTACTTC; CDR3aa: CASSLSSGSEQYF